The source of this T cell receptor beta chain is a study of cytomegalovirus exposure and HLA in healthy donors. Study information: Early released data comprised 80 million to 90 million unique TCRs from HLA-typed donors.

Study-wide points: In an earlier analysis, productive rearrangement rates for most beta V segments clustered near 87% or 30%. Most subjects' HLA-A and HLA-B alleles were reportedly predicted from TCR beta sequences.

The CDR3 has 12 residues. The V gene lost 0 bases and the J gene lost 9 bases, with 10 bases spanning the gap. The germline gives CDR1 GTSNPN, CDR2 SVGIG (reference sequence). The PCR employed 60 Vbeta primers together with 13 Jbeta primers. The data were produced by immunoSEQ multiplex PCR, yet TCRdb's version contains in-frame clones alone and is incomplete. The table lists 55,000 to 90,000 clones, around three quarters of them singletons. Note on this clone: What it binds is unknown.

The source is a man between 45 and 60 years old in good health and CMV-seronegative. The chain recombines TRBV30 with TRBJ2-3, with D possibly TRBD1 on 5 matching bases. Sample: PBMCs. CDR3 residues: CAWSVVGQTQYF. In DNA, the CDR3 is TGTGCCTGGAGTGTAGTAGGACAAACGCAGTATTTT.